The source of this T cell receptor (beta chain) is a study of blood T cell repertoires in COVID-19 (dated by TCRdb to about 2020). With regard to the full study: Samples covering the acute and convalescent phases of COVID-19 were provided by collaborators in the United States, Italy and Spain. The material from the prospective study consisted of cDNA or gDNA derived from T cells, B-cell-depleted T cells, or PBMCs. Deeply sampled blood TCRbeta repertoires from subjects exposed to, actively infected with, or recovered from COVID-19 were included in the dataset. A freely available public database, intended as a resource for researchers studying the immune response to SARS-CoV-2, is where the repertoires were released. The samples were drawn from the first 160 participants of the ongoing ImmuneRACE study and from 1,254 subjects provided by 6 global collaborators. Sample metadata almost always included a de-identified subject ID, COVID-19 status, age in years and sex. Where HLA class I and class II types were available, the types were taken from metadata supplied by the sample provider, not from assay-based typing.

Whole blood was collected in K2EDTA tubes by collaborating institutions according to the institutions' own protocols. Collaborator samples were shipped for TCRbeta analysis as frozen whole blood, isolated PBMCs, or DNA extracted from either sample type. The CDR3 measures 12 amino acids from cysteine to phenylalanine. Only the CDR3 DNA stays, 36 bases, in frame from base 1. Here V drops 6 bases and J drops 4 bases, and the junction holds 3 bases not matched to any gene. In the germline V gene, CDR1 corresponds to SGHRS and CDR2 to YFSETQ. With respect to this clone: There is no known antigen for this receptor. No much larger clone exists at a distance of one base, and base qualities are not known.

Study-wide conclusions, independent of this receptor: The amount of clinical and demographic metadata varied by source and participant and was provided uncurated.

The immunoSEQ Assay, a bias-controlled multiplex PCR, was used to amplify TCRbeta CDR3 regions from genomic DNA. Turning to the authors' computational methods: Nucleated cell counts per sample were estimated from amplification of reference gene primers within the assay. Sequence reads were collapsed and filtered to measure the absolute abundance of every unique TCRbeta CDR3 rearrangement. For each sample, productive Simpson clonality was calculated as the square root of Simpson's diversity index across productive rearrangements. The table was pulled from immuneACCESS by TCRdb, which kept in-frame rearrangements only. Such tables lose some clones; where checked, under half of the loss comes from unresolved V genes, and the rest has no known cause. V, J and clone size are taken as reported in that table, and D and trimming were inferred from the DNA itself. A total of 200,000 to 300,000 clones appear in this sample, 87% of them only once. The top ten clonotypes cover 3% of the sample.

This TCR was recovered from a man between 18 and 29 years old with active or convalescent COVID-19. Material for sequencing was peripheral blood. The rearranged chain carries TRBV5-1 and TRBJ1-1, with 7 bases matching TRBD1. The CDR3 loop reads CASKQGTTEAFF. The bases are TGCGCCAGCAAACAGGGGACCACTGAAGCTTTCTTT.